Listed below are T cell receptor beta chains from one sample, sequenced in a study of blood T cell repertoires in COVID-19. Profiled with immunoSEQ multiplex PCR; TCRdb holds only in-frame clones, not every one. Of roughly 500,000 clones detected, more than 75% appear once; the ten largest clones hold 1.8%. The sequencing sample was made of PBMCs or T cells enriched from blood (not recorded which). The origin of the receptors is a woman aged 35 to 49 who had recovered from COVID-19. CDR3s include the opening cysteine and the closing phenylalanine or tryptophan. The D gene is left open where the match is weak. Some rows have no size entry. The others give once, few or many, or a class for an expanded clone.

>NA|TRBV5-8|NA|TRBJ2-4
CASSLAPLRYIQYF
TGTGCCAGCAGCTTGGCGCCCTTGAGGTACATTCAGTACTTC
>NA|TRBV19|NA|TRBJ1-1
CASSISWSRQNTEAFF
TGTGCCAGTAGTATCTCTTGGTCCAGGCAGAACACTGAAGCTTTCTTT
>NA|TRBV19|TRBD1|TRBJ2-5
CASSKRDSQETQYF
TGTGCCAGTAGCAAGAGGGACAGCCAAGAGACCCAGTACTTC
>NA|TRBV7-2|NA|TRBJ1-1
CASSLASTRTTEAFF
TGTGCCAGCAGCTTAGCTTCCACCAGAACCACTGAAGCTTTCTTT
>once|TRBV7-6|NA|TRBJ2-1
CASSPTIGLYNEQFF
TGTGCCAGCAGCCCAACGATCGGTCTCTACAATGAGCAGTTCTTC
>NA|TRBV19|NA|TRBJ1-2
CASSTQGSGYGYTF
TGTGCCAGTAGTACACAGGGTAGTGGCTATGGCTACACCTTC
>NA|TRBV7-2|NA|TRBJ1-6
CASSWFKGSPLHF
TGTGCCAGCAGCTGGTTCAAGGGGTCACCCCTCCACTTT
>NA|TRBV5-1|NA|TRBJ2-5
CASSNTGTRQETQYF
TGCGCCAGCAGCAATACCGGGACAAGGCAAGAGACCCAGTACTTC
>NA|TRBV18|NA|TRBJ2-7
CASSRVVAYEQYF
TGTGCCAGCTCACGGGTGGTAGCGTACGAGCAGTACTTC
>NA|TRBV5-1|TRBD1|TRBJ1-1
CASRRTGENTEAFF
TGCGCCAGCAGAAGGACAGGGGAGAACACTGAAGCTTTCTTT
>NA|TRBV18|NA|TRBJ1-2
CASSPGTRTNYGYTF
TGTGCCAGCTCACCCGGGACACGGACTAACTATGGCTACACCTTC
>NA|TRBV3-1/TRBV3-2|NA|TRBJ2-7
CASSFTGEQYF
TGTGCCAGCAGCTTTACAGGCGAGCAGTACTTC
>few|TRBV5-6|NA|TRBJ1-5
CASSYGTRHQPQHF
TGTGCCAGCAGCTACGGGACACGGCATCAGCCCCAGCATTTT
>few|TRBV6-2/TRBV6-3|NA|TRBJ1-1
CASSYTMNTEAFF
TGTGCCAGCAGTTATACTATGAACACTGAAGCTTTCTTT
>NA|TRBV5-1|NA|TRBJ1-1
CASTAGGGNTEAFF
TGCGCCAGCACCGCGGGGGGAGGGAACACTGAAGCTTTCTTT
>NA|TRBV10-3|TRBD1|TRBJ2-2
CAISESTGGLNTGELFF
TGTGCCATCAGTGAGTCGACAGGGGGCCTGAACACCGGGGAGCTGTTTTTT
>few|TRBV10-2|TRBD1|TRBJ1-2
CASTDRDVGYTF
TGCGCCAGCACCGACAGGGACGTGGGCTACACCTTC
>NA|TRBV6-2/TRBV6-3|TRBD2|TRBJ2-5
CASSWLAGRGETQYF
TGTGCCAGCAGTTGGCTAGCGGGCAGAGGAGAGACCCAGTACTTC
>NA|TRBV29-1|NA|TRBJ1-1
CSAQQQRTEAFF
TGCAGCGCCCAACAGCAACGCACTGAAGCTTTCTTT
>NA|TRBV7-9|NA|TRBJ2-1
CASSLWLEWTYNEQFF
TGTGCCAGCAGCTTATGGCTGGAGTGGACCTACAATGAGCAGTTCTTC
>NA|TRBV27|NA|TRBJ2-2
CASSLFWGVDTGELFF
TGTGCCAGCAGTTTATTTTGGGGGGTTGACACCGGGGAGCTGTTTTTT
>NA|TRBV9|NA|TRBJ2-7
CASGEGVVDEQYF
TGTGCCAGCGGGGAAGGGGTAGTCGACGAGCAGTACTTC
>NA|TRBV19|NA|TRBJ1-1
CASSPPGQKNTEAFF
TGTGCCAGTAGTCCTCCCGGACAGAAGAACACTGAAGCTTTCTTT
>NA|TRBV27|NA|TRBJ1-6
CASSLSEGTPLHF
TGTGCCAGCAGTTTGAGTGAGGGAACACCCCTCCACTTT
>NA|TRBV7-9|NA|TRBJ1-1
CASSPPQYQEGRAFF
TGTGCCAGCAGCCCTCCCCAGTACCAGGAGGGTAGGGCTTTCTTT
>NA|TRBV7-2|NA|TRBJ2-2
CASSIRRPNTGELFF
TGTGCCAGCAGCATCAGGCGACCGAACACCGGGGAGCTGTTTTTT
>NA|TRBV11-2|NA|TRBJ2-2
CASSSGLAWPGELFF
TGTGCCAGCAGCTCCGGGCTAGCTTGGCCCGGGGAGCTGTTTTTT
>NA|TRBV4-3|TRBD1|TRBJ1-2
CASSQWPGTGYGYTF
TGCGCCAGCAGCCAGTGGCCCGGGACAGGGTATGGCTACACCTTC
>NA|TRBV30|TRBD2|TRBJ2-3
CAWRLGWTSGVGTDTQYF
TGTGCCTGGAGGTTAGGGTGGACTAGCGGGGTTGGCACAGATACGCAGTATTTT
>few|TRBV25-1|TRBD2|TRBJ2-5
CASSEFPRLAGQETQYF
TGTGCCAGCAGTGAATTTCCCCGACTAGCGGGACAAGAGACCCAGTACTTC
>NA|TRBV30|NA|TRBJ2-7
CACRTGNYEQYF
TGTGCCTGTCGCACAGGGAACTACGAGCAGTACTTC
>NA|TRBV20-1|NA|TRBJ2-7
CSASSQGISYEQYF
TGCAGTGCTAGTTCCCAGGGGATCTCTTACGAGCAGTACTTC
>once|TRBV7-9|NA|TRBJ1-2
CASRREVGGGGYTF
TGTGCCAGCAGACGTGAGGTAGGAGGTGGCGGCTACACCTTC
>NA|TRBV12-5|TRBD1|TRBJ2-2
CASQKGTVNTGELFF
TGTGCTAGCCAGAAAGGGACAGTGAACACCGGGGAGCTGTTTTTT
>NA|TRBV24-1|TRBD1|TRBJ2-1
CATSDTDRGLPDYNEQFF
TGTGCCACCAGTGACACAGACAGGGGCCTTCCGGACTACAATGAGCAGTTCTTC
>NA|TRBV29-1|NA|TRBJ1-2
CSVEDFSSRGYTF
TGCAGCGTTGAAGATTTCTCCTCGCGGGGCTACACCTTC
>NA|TRBV10-1|TRBD1|TRBJ1-3
CASKRRFRDRCVSGNTIYF
TGCGCCAGCAAGAGGAGGTTTCGGGACAGGTGCGTCTCTGGAAACACCATATATTTT
>NA|TRBV23-1|NA|TRBJ1-4
CASSHGTVNEKLFF
TGCGCCAGCAGTCATGGTACAGTTAATGAAAAACTGTTTTTT
>NA|TRBV30|TRBD1|TRBJ1-1
CAWSKGDRPRQAFF
TGTGCCTGGAGCAAAGGGGACAGGCCCAGGCAAGCTTTCTTT
>NA|TRBV7-2|NA|TRBJ1-2
CASSLSYGGLGYTF
TGTGCCAGCAGCTTAAGCTACGGGGGGCTTGGCTACACCTTC
>NA|TRBV27|TRBD1|TRBJ1-1
CASSDRDRYTEAFF
TGTGCCAGCAGTGACCGGGACAGATACACTGAAGCTTTCTTT
>NA|TRBV5-1|NA|TRBJ2-7
CASSTLTGTAYEQYF
TGCGCCAGCAGCACGCTGACAGGAACCGCCTACGAGCAGTACTTC
>NA|TRBV10-3|NA|TRBJ1-2
CAASGGHVYGYTF
TGTGCCGCCTCGGGGGGTCACGTCTATGGCTACACCTTC
>NA|TRBV7-2|TRBD2|TRBJ2-1
CASSPRGLAGGSSYNEQFF
TGTGCCAGCAGCCCCCGGGGACTAGCGGGAGGTAGCTCCTACAATGAGCAGTTCTTC
>NA|TRBV7-2|TRBD2|TRBJ2-1
CASIPRRGSASGSNEQFF
TGTGCCAGCATCCCCCGGAGGGGCTCGGCTAGCGGGAGCAATGAGCAGTTCTTC
>NA|TRBV25-1|TRBD1|TRBJ1-1
CASSATGGYTEAFF
TGTGCCAGCAGTGCCACAGGGGGTTACACTGAAGCTTTCTTT